This T cell receptor beta chain is from a study of Graves' ophthalmopathy and Graves' hyperthyroidism. As to this clonotype: Its specificity is not known.

Scientists amplified the TCR beta CDR3 regions from RNA transcripts. An opening RT-PCR round employed HTBI primers and preceded a second-round multiplex PCR. TCRdb redid the calling of the multiplex PCR reads with MiXCR, one entry per CDR3 protein. The sample holds a few hundred thousand distinct CDR3 sequences, approximately 21% seen once. The study, taken as a whole, reports: As the model predicted ophthalmopathy progression, it achieved a sensitivity of 55% to 71% and a specificity of around 72%.

Deletions cut 8 bases from V and 7 bases from J, with 8 bases between. The CDR3 is 11 residues long. This sequence originates from a woman aged 50 to 60 with Graves' ophthalmopathy. The sequencing input was peripheral blood. The rearrangement joins TRBV12-3 or TRBV12-4 to TRBJ2-2, with unresolved D. The CDR3 loop reads CASGSVGELFF. Written as DNA, the CDR3 is TGTGCCAGCGGGTCTGTCGGGGAGCTGTTTTTT.